This T cell receptor (beta chain) came from a study of T cell responses to AZD1222 COVID-19 vaccine. In germline, CDR1 is SGHAT, CDR2 FQNNGV. Trimming removed 0 bases at V and 4 bases at J, with 9 bases between. This CDR3 has 14 amino acids. Some clones are missing from TCRdb's copy, which holds only in-frame ones; the method was immunoSEQ multiplex PCR. The data hold more than 150,000 clones, with 94% observed a single time. The chain is built from TRBV11-2 and TRBJ1-2; D unclear. The receptor comes from an adult who received the AZD1222 COVID-19 vaccine. The sequencing here drew on peripheral blood, taken 28 days after the second AZD1222 dose. In DNA, the CDR3 is TGTGCCAGCAGCTTAGATCGGGTGGGCTATGGCTACACCTTC. Its translation is CASSLDRVGYGYTF.